This TCR beta chain is from a study of blood T cell repertoires in COVID-19 (dated by TCRdb to 2018 to 2021). Turning to the overall study: The collaborator samples originated in the United States, Italy and Spain and spanned the acute and convalescent phases of COVID-19. The prospective study material was composed of cDNA or gDNA derived from T cells, B-cell-depleted T cells, or PBMCs. Subjects who had been exposed to COVID-19, were actively infected with it, or had recovered from it provided the deeply sampled blood TCRbeta repertoires that made up the dataset. The repertoires were made available in a free public database intended to serve as a resource for research on the immune response to SARS-CoV-2. Samples were obtained from the ongoing ImmuneRACE study (first 160 participants) and from about 1,300 subjects provided by 6 global collaborators. Sample metadata almost always included a de-identified subject ID, COVID-19 status, age in years and sex. Where HLA class I and class II types were available, the types were taken from metadata supplied by the sample provider, not from assay-based typing. General findings and caveats noted by the study authors: How much clinical and demographic metadata was included differed by source and by participant, and the metadata was provided uncurated.

One collaborating source in Seattle enrolled patients while the patients were actively infected and followed the patients over time throughout the course of disease. Collaborating institutions collected whole blood in K2EDTA tubes following their own protocols. For TCRbeta analysis, collaborators shipped samples as frozen whole blood, isolated PBMCs, or DNA extracted from either of those sample types. Note on this clone: Its antigen is unknown. No per-base quality is available; no much larger clone lies one base away.

TCRbeta CDR3 regions were amplified from genomic DNA using the immunoSEQ Assay, a bias-controlled multiplex PCR. The original pipeline was this. The number of nucleated cells in each sample was estimated by amplification of reference gene primers within the assay. Sequence reads were collapsed and filtered to measure the absolute abundance of every unique TCRbeta CDR3 rearrangement. For each sample, productive Simpson clonality was calculated as the square root of Simpson's diversity index across productive rearrangements. Sourced from immuneACCESS, this table was stored by TCRdb with only in-frame sequences that have V and J called. A share of the clones is absent; for the studies checked, an unresolved V gene accounts for under half, and the remainder has no known explanation. D and trimming come from the DNA, and the V and J calls and clone size come from that table. This sample holds about 290,000 clones; under 90% were observed only once. The ten largest clones represent roughly 11% of the sample.

The CDR1 and CDR2 encoded by the germline V gene are MDHEN and SYDVKM. V is cut by 3 bases and J by 3 bases, and the space between the germline ends is 24 bases. The CDR3 sequence holds 19 residues, the cysteine and phenylalanine included. Only the CDR3 part of the read is kept: 57 bases, read in frame from the first base. The receptor's source is a woman in her thirties with COVID-19, enrolled during active disease. The chain joins TRBV28 to TRBJ1-3; a weak D assignment points to TRBD1 (6 bases agree). Sequencing was done on a sample of peripheral blood. The CDR3 region reads CASSLRGILGALYGNTIYF. The DNA sequence reads TGTGCCAGCAGTTTGAGGGGAATACTGGGGGCACTCTATGGAAACACCATATATTTT.